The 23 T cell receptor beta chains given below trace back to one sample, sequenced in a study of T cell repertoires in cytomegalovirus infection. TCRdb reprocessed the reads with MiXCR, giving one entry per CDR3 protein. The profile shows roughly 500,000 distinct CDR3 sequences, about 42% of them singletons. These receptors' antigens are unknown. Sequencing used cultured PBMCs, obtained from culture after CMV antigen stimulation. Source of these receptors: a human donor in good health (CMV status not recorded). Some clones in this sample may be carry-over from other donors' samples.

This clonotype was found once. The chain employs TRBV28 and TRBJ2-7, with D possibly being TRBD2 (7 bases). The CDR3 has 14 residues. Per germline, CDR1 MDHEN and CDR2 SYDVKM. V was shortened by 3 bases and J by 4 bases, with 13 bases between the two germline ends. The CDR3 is CASSFQGGAYEQYF. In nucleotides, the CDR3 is TGTGCCAGCAGTTTCCAAGGGGGGGCTTACGAGCAGTACTTC.

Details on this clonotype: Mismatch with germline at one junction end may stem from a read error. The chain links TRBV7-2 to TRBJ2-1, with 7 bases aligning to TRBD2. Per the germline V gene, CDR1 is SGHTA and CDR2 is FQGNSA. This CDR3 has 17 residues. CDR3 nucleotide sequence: TGTGCCAGCAGCTTAGTTCTCGGGCGCATGACTAGCAATGAGCATTTCTTC. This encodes CASSLVLGRMTSNEHFF.

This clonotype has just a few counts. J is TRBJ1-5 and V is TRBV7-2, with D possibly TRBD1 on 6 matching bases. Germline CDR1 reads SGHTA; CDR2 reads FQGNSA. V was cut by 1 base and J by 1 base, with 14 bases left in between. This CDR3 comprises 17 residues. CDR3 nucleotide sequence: TGTGCCAGCAGCTTAGGAGGGGCACAGGGAAGCAATCAGCCCCAGCATTTT. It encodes CASSLGGAQGSNQPQHF.

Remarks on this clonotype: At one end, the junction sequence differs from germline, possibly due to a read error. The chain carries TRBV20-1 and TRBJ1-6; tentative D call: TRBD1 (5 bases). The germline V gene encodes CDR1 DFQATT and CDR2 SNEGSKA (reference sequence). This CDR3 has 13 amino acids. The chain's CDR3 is CSARDNPSSPIHF. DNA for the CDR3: TGCAGTGCTAGGGACAATCCGAGTTCACCCATCCACTTT.

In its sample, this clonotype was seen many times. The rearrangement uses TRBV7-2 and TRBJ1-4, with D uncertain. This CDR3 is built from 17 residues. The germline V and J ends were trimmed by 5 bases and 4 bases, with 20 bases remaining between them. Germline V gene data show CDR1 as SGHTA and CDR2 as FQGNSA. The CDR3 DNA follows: TGTGCCAGCAGCAAGGACGTTGGACTAACCGTTAATGAAAAACTGTTTTTT. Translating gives CASSKDVGLTVNEKLFF.

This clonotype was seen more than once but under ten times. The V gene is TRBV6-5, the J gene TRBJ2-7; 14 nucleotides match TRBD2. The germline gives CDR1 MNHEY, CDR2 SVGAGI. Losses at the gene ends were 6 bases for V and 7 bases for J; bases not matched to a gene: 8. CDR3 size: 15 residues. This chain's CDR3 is CASSRTSGRPREQYF. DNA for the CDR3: TGTGCCAGCAGCAGGACTAGCGGGAGGCCCAGGGAGCAGTACTTC.

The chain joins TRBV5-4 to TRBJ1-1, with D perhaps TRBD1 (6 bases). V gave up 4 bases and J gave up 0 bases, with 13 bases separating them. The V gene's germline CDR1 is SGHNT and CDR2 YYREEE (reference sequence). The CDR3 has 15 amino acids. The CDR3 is CASSEGGPMNTEAFF. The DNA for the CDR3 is TGTGCCAGCAGCGAAGGGGGGCCAATGAACACTGAAGCTTTCTTT.

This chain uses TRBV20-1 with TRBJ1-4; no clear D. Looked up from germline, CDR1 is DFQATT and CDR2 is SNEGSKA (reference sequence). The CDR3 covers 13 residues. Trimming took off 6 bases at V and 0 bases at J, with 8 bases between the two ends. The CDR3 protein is CSATTATNEKLFF. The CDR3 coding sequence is TGCAGTGCCACGACTGCAACTAATGAAAAACTGTTTTTT.

The CDR3 DNA reads as TGTGCCACCAGTGATTGGGGGGCGCGGGATACGCAGTATTTT. As protein: CATSDWGARDTQYF. This chain joins TRBV24-1 and TRBJ2-3, with D perhaps TRBD1 or TRBD2 (6 bases each). Germline V gene data show CDR1 as KGHDR and CDR2 as SFDVKD. Trimming removed 2 bases at V and 6 bases at J, with 11 bases between. The length of the CDR3 is 14 residues.

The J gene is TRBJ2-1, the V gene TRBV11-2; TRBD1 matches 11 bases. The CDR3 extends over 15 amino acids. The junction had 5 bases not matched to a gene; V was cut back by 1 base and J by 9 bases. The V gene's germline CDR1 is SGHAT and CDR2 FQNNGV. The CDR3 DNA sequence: TGTGCCAGCAGCTTAGGAGGGACAGGGGGGACTGAGCAGTTCTTC. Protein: CASSLGGTGGTEQFF.

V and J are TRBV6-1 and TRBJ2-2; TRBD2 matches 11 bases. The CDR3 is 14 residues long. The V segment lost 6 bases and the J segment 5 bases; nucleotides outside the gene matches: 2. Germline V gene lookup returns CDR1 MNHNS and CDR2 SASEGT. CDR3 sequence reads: CASRLAGATGELFF. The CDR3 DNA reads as TGTGCCAGCAGACTAGCGGGAGCTACCGGGGAGCTGTTTTTT.

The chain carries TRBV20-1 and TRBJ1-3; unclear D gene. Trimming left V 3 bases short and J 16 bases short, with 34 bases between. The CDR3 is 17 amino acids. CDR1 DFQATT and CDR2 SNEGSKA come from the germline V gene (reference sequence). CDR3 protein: CSARDGPADGSWGLGYF. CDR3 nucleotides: TGCAGTGCTAGGGACGGGCCAGCGGACGGCTCCTGGGGTCTTGGGTATTTT.

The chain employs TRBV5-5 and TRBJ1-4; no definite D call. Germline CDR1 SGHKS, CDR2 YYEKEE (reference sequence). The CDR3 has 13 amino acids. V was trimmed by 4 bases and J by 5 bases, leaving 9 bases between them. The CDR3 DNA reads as TGTGCCAGCAGCATAGACCAGAATGAAAAACTGTTTTTT. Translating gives CASSIDQNEKLFF. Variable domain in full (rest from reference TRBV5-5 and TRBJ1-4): DAGVTQSPTHLIKTRGQQVTLRCSPISGHKSVSWYQQVLGQGPQFIFQYYEKEERGRGNFPDRFSARQFPNYSSELNVNALLLGDSALYLCASSIDQNEKLFFGSGTQLSVL.

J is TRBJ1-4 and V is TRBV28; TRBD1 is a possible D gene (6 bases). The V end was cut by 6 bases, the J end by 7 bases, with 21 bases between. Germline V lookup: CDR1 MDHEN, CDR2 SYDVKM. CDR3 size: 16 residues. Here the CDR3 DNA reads TGTGCCAGCAGCCCGGGGGCCCTAGGAGTGGGTGAAAAACTGTTTTTT. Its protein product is CASSPGALGVGEKLFF. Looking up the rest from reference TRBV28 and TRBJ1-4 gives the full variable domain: DVKVTQSSRYLVKRTGEKVFLECVQDMDHENMFWYRQDPGLGLRLIYFSYDVKMKEKGDIPEGYSVSREKKERFSLILESASTNQTSMYLCASSPGALGVGEKLFFGSGTQLSVL.

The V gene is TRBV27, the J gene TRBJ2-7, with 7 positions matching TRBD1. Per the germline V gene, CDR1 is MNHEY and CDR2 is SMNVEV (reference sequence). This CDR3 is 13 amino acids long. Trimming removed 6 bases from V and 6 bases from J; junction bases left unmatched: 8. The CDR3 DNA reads TGTGCCAGCAGACCGGTGGACAGGCTCGAGCAGTACTTC. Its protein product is CASRPVDRLEQYF.

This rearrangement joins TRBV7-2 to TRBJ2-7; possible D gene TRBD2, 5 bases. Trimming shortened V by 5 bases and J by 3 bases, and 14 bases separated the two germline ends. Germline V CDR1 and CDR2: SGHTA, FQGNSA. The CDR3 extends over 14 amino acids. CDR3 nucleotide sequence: TGTGCCAGCAGCCTCCGGGCGGGTTACTACGAGCAGTACTTC. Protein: CASSLRAGYYEQYF.

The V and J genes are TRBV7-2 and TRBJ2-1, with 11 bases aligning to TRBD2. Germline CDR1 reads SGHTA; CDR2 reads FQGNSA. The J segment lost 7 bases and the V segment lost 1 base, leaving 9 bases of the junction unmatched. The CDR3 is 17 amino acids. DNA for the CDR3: TGTGCCAGCAGCTTAGGGACTAGCGGGCTGGCCGGTAATGAGCAGTTCTTC. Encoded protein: CASSLGTSGLAGNEQFF.

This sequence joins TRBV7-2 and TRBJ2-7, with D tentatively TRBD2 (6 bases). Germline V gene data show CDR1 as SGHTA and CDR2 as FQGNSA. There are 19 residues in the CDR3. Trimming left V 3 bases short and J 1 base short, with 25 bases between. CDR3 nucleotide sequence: TGTGCCAGCAGCTTGCAGACCGGGACCCCATGGGAGGCGTCCTACGAGCAGTACTTC. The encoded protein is CASSLQTGTPWEASYEQYF.

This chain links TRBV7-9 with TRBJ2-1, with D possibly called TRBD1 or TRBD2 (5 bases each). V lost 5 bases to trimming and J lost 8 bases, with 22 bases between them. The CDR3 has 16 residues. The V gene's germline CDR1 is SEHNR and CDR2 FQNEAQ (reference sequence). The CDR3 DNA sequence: TGTGCCAGCAGCGCGCCGGTATCCGGGACCACAGATGAGCAGTTCTTC. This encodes CASSAPVSGTTDEQFF.

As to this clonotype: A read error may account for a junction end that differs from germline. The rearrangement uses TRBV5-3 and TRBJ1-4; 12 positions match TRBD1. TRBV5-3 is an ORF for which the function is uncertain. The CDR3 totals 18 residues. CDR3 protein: CASSLGVPGQGALEKLFF. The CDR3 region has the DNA TGTGCCAGCAGCTTGGGTGTCCCGGGACAGGGGGCACTTGAAAAACTGTTTTTT.

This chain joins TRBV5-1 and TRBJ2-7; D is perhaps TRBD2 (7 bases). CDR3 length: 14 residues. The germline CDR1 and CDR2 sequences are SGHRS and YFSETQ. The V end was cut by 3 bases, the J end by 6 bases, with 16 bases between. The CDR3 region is CASSYTQGGGEQYF. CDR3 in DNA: TGCGCCAGCAGCTACACTCAGGGAGGGGGCGAGCAGTACTTC.

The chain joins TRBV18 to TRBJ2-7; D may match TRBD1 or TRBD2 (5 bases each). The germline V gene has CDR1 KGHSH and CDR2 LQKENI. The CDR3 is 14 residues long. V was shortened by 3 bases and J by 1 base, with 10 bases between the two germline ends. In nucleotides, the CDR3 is TGTGCCAGCTCACCGGGGGTTCCGTCCTACGAGCAGTACTTC. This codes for CASSPGVPSYEQYF. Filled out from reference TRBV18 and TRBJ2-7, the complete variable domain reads NAGVMQNPRHLVRRRGQEARLRCSPMKGHSHVYWYRQLPEEGLKFMVYLQKENIIDESGMPKERFSAEFPKEGPSILRIQQVVRGDSAAYFCASSPGVPSYEQYFGPGTRLTVT.

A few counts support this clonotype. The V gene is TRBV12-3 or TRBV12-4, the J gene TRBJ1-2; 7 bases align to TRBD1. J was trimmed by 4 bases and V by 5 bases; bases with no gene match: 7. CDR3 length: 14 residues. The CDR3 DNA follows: TGTGCCAGCAGTGGATTGAGGGGGCTCTATGGCTACACCTTC. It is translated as CASSGLRGLYGYTF.